The source of this TCR beta chain is a study of T cells after posttransplantation cyclophosphamide. Treatment was busulfan-fludarabine conditioning, a marrow graft, and cyclophosphamide on days +3 and +4. Profiled with immunoSEQ multiplex PCR; TCRdb holds only in-frame clones, not every one. The repertoire holds some 5,000 clones, with around 80% as singletons. Germline V CDR1 and CDR2: LNHDA, SQIVND (reference sequence). CDR3 size: 14 residues. V was shortened by 7 bases and J by 2 bases, with 12 bases between the two germline ends. This receptor was obtained from a male patient between 45 and 60 years old who received an allogeneic stem cell transplant from a related donor and was CMV-positive. The graft donor may account for some of the T cells. This sample comprised PBMCs, obtained after allogeneic stem cell transplant with posttransplant cyclophosphamide. The V call is TRBV19, the J call TRBJ1-3, with a tentative D call TRBD1 (5 bases). The chain's CDR3 is CASIGRQPGNTIYF. The CDR3 nucleotides read TGTGCCAGTATAGGCCGACAGCCTGGAAACACCATATATTTT.